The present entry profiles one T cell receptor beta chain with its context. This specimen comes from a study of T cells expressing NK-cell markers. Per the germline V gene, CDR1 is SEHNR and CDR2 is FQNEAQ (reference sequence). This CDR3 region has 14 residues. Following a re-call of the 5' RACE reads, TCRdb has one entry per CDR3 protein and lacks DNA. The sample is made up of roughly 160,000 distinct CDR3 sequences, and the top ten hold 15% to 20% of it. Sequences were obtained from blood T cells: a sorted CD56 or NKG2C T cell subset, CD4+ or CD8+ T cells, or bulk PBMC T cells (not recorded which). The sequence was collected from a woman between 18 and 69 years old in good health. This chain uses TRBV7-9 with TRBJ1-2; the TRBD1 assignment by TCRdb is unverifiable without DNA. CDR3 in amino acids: CASSKTGANYGYTF.